Below, 3 T cell receptor beta chains from the same sample are listed, as sequenced in a study of shared clonotypes between healthy human individuals. Here immunoSEQ multiplex PCR was the method, and the copy in TCRdb shows in-frame clones only, minus some. This sample has 600,000 to 800,000 clones, with 72% found just once. Sequencing was carried out using memory CD4+ T cells sorted from blood. Subset described: CD45RA-negative fraction. The source of these receptors is a woman aged 25 to 39 in good health.

V is TRBV11-2 and J is TRBJ2-1, with D tentatively TRBD2 (6 bases). Looked up from germline, CDR1 is SGHAT and CDR2 is FQNNGV. Between the trimmed V and J ends, which lost 1 base and 10 bases, there was a span of 8 bases. The CDR3 runs to 12 residues. The CDR3 DNA reads as TGTGCCAGCAGCTTAGTACGGGAGGAGCAGTTCTTC. This translates into CASSLVREEQFF. The complete variable domain, with remaining parts taken from reference TRBV11-2 and TRBJ2-1, reads EAGVAQSPRYKIIEKRQSVAFWCNPISGHATLYWYQQILGQGPKLLIQFQNNGVVDDSQLPKDRFSAERLKGVDSTLKIQPAKLEDSAVYLCASSLVREEQFFGPGTRLTVL.

V is TRBV18 and J is TRBJ1-4; maybe TRBD1 (6 bases). Trimming took off 2 bases at V and 8 bases at J, with 15 bases between the two ends. Germline V CDR1 and CDR2: KGHSH, LQKENI. This CDR3 is 15 amino acids long. This CDR3 reads CASSPRNTGKEKLFF. The CDR3 DNA is TGTGCCAGCTCACCAAGGAACACAGGGAAGGAAAAACTGTTTTTT. Complete variable domain (other parts from reference TRBV18 and TRBJ1-4): NAGVMQNPRHLVRRRGQEARLRCSPMKGHSHVYWYRQLPEEGLKFMVYLQKENIIDESGMPKERFSAEFPKEGPSILRIQQVVRGDSAAYFCASSPRNTGKEKLFFGSGTQLSVL.

This clone was observed a single time. V is TRBV7-9 and J is TRBJ2-1; perhaps TRBD1 as D (5 bases). Trimming removed 5 bases at V and 0 bases at J, with 8 bases between. There are 14 residues in the CDR3. Germline V gene lookup returns CDR1 SEHNR and CDR2 FQNEAQ (reference sequence). CDR3 sequence: CASSTTVSYNEQFF. Written as DNA, the CDR3 is TGTGCCAGCAGCACGACAGTCTCCTACAATGAGCAGTTCTTC.